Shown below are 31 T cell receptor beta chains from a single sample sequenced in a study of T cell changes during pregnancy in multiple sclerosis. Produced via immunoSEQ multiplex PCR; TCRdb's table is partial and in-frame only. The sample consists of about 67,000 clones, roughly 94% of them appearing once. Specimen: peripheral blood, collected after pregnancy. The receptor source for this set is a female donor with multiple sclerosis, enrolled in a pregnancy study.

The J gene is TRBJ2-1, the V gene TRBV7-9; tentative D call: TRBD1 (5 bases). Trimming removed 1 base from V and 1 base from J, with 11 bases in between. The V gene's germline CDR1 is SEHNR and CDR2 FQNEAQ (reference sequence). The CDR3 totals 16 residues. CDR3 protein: CASSLVLPGSYNEQFF. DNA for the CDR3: TGTGCCAGCAGCTTAGTACTGCCAGGGTCCTACAATGAGCAGTTCTTC.

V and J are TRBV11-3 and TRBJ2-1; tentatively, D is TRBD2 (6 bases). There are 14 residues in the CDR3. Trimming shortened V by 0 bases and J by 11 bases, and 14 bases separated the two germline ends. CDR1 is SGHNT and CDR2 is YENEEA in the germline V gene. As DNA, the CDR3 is TGTGCCAGCAGCTTAGATCGACCGGAGGGTAAGCAGTTCTTC. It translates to CASSLDRPEGKQFF.

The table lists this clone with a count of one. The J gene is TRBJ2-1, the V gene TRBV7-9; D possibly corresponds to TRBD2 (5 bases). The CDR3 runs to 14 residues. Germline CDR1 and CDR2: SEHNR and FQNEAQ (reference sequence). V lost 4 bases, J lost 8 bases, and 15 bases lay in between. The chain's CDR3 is CASSWSASTDEQFF. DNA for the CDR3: TGTGCCAGCAGCTGGTCCGCTAGCACCGATGAGCAGTTCTTC.

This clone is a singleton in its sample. The DNA for the CDR3 is TGTGCCAGCGCTGCGAGCGTGACAGATACGCAGTATTTT. It specifies CASAASVTDTQYF. The V and J genes are TRBV25-1 and TRBJ2-3; D remains unclear. V was cut by 8 bases and J by 3 bases, with 12 bases left in between. The CDR3 loop spans 13 amino acids. Germline CDR1 reads MGHDK; CDR2 reads SYGVNS.

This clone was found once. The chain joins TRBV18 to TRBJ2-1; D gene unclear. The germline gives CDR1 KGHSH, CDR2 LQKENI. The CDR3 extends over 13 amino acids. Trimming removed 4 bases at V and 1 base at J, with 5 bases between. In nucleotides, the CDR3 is TGTGCCAGCTCACTTACTTCCTACAATGAGCAGTTCTTC. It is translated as CASSLTSYNEQFF.

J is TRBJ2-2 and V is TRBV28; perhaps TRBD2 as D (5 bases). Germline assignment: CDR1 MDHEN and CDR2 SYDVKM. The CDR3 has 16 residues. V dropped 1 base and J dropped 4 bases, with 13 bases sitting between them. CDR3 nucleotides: TGTGCCAGCAGTTTATCCTTCGGACTCAGCACCGGGGAGCTGTTTTTT. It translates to CASSLSFGLSTGELFF.

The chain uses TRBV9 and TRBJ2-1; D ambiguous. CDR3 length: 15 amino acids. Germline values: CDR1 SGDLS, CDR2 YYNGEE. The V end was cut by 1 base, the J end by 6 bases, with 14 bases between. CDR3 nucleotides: TGTGCCAGCAGCGTAAGTGCGGCGATGGGCAATGAGCAGTTCTTC. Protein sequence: CASSVSAAMGNEQFF.

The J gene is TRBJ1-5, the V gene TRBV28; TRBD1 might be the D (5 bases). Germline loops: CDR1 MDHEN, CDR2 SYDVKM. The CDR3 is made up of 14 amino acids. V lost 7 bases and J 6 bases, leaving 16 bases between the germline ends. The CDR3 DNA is TGTGCCAGCAATAACTGGGGGGAAGGTCAGCCCCAGCATTTT. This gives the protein CASNNWGEGQPQHF.

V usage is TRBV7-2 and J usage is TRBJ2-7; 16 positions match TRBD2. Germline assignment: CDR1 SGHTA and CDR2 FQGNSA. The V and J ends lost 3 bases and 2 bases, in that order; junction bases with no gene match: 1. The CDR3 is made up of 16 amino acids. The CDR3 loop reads CASSLGLAGGAYEQYF. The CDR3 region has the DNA TGTGCCAGCAGCTTGGGACTAGCGGGAGGGGCCTACGAGCAGTACTTC.

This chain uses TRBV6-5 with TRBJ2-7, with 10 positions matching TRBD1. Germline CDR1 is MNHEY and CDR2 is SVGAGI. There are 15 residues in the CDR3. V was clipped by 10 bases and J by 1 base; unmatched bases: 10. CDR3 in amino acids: CATRRSGQGSYEQYF. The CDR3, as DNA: TGTGCCACCCGTCGATCGGGACAGGGGTCCTACGAGCAGTACTTC.

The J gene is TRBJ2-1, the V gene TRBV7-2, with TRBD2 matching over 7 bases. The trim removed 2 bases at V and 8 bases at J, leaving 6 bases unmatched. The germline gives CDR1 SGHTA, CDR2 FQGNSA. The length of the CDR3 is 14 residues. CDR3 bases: TGTGCCAGCAGCTTATCCGGAGGGAGGGATGAGCAGTTCTTC. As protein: CASSLSGGRDEQFF.

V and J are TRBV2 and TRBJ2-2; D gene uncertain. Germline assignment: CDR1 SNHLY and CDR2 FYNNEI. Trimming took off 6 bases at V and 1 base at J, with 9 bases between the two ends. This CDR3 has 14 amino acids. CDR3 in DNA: TGTGCCAGCAGGTATCAGGAGAACACCGGGGAGCTGTTTTTT. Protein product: CASRYQENTGELFF.

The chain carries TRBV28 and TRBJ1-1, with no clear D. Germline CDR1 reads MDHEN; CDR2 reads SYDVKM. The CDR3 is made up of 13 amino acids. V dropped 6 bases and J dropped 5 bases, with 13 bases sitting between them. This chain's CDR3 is CASREGRETEAFF. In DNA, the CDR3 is TGTGCCAGCAGAGAGGGCCGGGAAACTGAAGCTTTCTTT.

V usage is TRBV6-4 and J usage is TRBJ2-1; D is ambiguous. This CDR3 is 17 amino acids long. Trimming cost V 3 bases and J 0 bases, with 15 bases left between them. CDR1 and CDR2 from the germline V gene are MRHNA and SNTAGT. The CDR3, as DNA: TGTGCCAGCAGTGAATCGGCGAGCGATAGCTCCTACAATGAGCAGTTCTTC. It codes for CASSESASDSSYNEQFF.

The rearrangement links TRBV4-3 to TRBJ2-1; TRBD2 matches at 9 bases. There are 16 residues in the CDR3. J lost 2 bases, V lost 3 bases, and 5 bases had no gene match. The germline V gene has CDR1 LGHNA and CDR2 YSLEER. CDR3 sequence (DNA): TGCGCCAGCAGCCAGGTTAGCGGGAGAGCCTACAATGAGCAGTTCTTC. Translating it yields CASSQVSGRAYNEQFF.

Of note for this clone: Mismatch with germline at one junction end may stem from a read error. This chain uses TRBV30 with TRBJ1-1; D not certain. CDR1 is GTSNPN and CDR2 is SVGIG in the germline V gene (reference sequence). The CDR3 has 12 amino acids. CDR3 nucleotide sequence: TGTGCCTGTAGTGTCCAGAACACTGAAGCTTTCTTT. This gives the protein CACSVQNTEAFF.

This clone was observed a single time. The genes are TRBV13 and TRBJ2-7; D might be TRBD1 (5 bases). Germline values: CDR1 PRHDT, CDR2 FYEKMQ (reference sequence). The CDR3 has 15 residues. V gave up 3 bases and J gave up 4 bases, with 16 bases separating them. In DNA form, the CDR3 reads TGTGCCAGCAGCTTCATACCGAACCGACAGTACGAGCAGTACTTC. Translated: CASSFIPNRQYEQYF.

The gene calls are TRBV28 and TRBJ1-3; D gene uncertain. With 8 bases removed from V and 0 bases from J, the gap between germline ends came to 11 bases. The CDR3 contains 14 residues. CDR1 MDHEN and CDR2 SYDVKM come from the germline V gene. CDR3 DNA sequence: TGTGCCAGCTCGTCGGGTGTCTCTGGAAACACCATATATTTT. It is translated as CASSSGVSGNTIYF.

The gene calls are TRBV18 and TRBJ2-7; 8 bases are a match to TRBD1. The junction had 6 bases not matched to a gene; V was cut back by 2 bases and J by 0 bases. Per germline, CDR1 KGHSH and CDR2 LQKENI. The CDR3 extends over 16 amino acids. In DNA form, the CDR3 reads TGTGCCAGCTCACCAAGCCAGGGGGCCACCTCCTACGAGCAGTACTTC. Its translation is CASSPSQGATSYEQYF.

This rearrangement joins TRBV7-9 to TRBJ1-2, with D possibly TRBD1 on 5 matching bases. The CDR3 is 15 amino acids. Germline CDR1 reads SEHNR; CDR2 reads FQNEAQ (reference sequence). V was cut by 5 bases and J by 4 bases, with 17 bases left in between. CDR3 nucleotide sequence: TGTGCCAGCAGCCGGGACCTCGTGGGGGGCTATGGCTACACCTTC. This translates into CASSRDLVGGYGYTF.

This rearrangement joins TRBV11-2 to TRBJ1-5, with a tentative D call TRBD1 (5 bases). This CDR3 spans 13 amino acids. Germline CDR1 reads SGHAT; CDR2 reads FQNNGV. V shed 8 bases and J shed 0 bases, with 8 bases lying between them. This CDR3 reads CASGQDSNQPQHF. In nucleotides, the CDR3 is TGTGCCAGCGGACAAGATAGCAATCAGCCCCAGCATTTT.

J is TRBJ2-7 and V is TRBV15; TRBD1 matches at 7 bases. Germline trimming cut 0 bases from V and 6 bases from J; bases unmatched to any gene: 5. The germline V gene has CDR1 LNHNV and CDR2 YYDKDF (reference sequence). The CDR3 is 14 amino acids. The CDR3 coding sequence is TGTGCCACCAGCAGAGATACACAGGGGCGCGAGCAGTACTTC. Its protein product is CATSRDTQGREQYF.

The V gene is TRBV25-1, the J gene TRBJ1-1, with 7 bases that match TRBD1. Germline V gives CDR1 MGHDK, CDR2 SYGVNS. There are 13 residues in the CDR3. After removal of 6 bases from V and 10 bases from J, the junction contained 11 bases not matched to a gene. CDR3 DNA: TGTGCCAGCAGCCCCCCAGGGGGGAGTCGAGCTTTCTTT. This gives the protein CASSPPGGSRAFF. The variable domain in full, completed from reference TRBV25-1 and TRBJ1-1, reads EADIYQTPRYLVIGTGKKITLECSQTMGHDKMYWYQQDPGMELHLIHYSYGVNSTEKGDLSSESTVSRIRTEHFPLTLESARPSHTSQYLCASSPPGGSRAFFGQGTRLTVV.

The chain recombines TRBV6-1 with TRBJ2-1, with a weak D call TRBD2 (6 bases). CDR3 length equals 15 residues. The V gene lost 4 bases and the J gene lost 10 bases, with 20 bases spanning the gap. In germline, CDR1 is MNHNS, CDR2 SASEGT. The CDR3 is CASSVTGTLRWEQFF. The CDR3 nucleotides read TGTGCCAGCAGTGTAACCGGGACTTTAAGGTGGGAGCAGTTCTTC.

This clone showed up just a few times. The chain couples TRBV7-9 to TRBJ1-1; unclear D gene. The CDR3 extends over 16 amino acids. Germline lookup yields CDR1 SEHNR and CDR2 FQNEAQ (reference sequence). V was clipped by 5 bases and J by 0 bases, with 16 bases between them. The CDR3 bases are TGTGCCAGCAGCAACTTACGGAGAGCCTTGAACACTGAAGCTTTCTTT. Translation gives CASSNLRRALNTEAFF.

CDR3 loop: CASSQNTGSRTEAFF. CDR3 coding DNA: TGCGCCAGCAGCCAAAATACAGGGAGTAGGACTGAAGCTTTCTTT. The rearrangement joins TRBV4-1 to TRBJ1-1; a possible D gene is TRBD1 (6 bases). Trimming stripped 2 bases from V and 5 bases from J, with 15 bases between. This CDR3 spans 15 amino acids. The V gene's germline CDR1 is MGHRA and CDR2 YSYEKL.

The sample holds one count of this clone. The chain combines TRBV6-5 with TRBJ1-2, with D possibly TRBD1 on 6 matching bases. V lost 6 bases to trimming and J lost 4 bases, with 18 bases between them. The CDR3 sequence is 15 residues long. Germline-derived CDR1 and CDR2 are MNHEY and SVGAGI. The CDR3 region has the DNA TGTGCCAGCAGCTACAACAGGGCCGGTGGCTATGGCTACACCTTC. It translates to CASSYNRAGGYGYTF.

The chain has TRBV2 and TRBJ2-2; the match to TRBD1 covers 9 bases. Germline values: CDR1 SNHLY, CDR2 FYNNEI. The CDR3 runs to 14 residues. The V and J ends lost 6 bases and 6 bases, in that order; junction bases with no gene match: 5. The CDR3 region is CASRGQGRAGELFF. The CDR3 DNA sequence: TGTGCCAGCAGAGGACAGGGGCGTGCCGGGGAGCTGTTTTTT.

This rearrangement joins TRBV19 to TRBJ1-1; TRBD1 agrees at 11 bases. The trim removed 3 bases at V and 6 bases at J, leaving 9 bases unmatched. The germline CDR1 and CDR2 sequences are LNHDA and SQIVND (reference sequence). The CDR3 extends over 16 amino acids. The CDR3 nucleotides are TGTGCCAGTAGTATCAACCAAGGGACAGGGGGGGCTGAAGCTTTCTTT. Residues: CASSINQGTGGAEAFF.

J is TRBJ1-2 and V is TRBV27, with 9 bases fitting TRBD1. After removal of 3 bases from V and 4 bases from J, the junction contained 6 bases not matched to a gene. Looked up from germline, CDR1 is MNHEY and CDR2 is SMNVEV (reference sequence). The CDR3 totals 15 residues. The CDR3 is CASSLAGTGSYGYTF. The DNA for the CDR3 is TGTGCCAGCAGTTTGGCCGGGACAGGGAGCTATGGCTACACCTTC.

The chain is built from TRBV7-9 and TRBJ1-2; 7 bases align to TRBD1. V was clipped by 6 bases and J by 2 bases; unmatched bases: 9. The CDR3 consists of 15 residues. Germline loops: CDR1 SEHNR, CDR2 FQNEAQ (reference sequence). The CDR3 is CASSSAAGQNYGYTF. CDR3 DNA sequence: TGTGCCAGCAGTTCCGCCGCGGGACAGAACTATGGCTACACCTTC.